This TCR beta chain was sequenced in a study of blood T cell repertoires in COVID-19. Study-wide background: Collection of acute and convalescent COVID-19 samples took place in the United States, Italy and Spain.

Trimming shortened V by 4 bases and J by 2 bases, and 8 bases separated the two germline ends. The CDR3 contains 13 residues. The germline gives CDR1 MNHEY, CDR2 SMNVEV (reference sequence). Original handling: Scientists estimated how many nucleated cells there were by amplifying reference gene primers. Sequencing used immunoSEQ multiplex PCR; TCRdb keeps in-frame clones, though not all of them. That table is the source of V, J and clone size, and D and trimming were worked out from the DNA. The sample holds 400,000 or so clones, 70% to 90% seen once. The Seattle site enrolled patients during active infection and followed them longitudinally.

The TCR was taken from a young man with COVID-19, enrolled during active disease. The chain uses TRBV27 and TRBJ2-5, with D maybe TRBD2 (5 bases). Specimen: peripheral blood. CDR3 DNA sequence: TGTGCCAGCAGTTCGGAGGAGCAAGAGACCCAGTACTTC. This translates into CASSSEEQETQYF.